The 13 T cell receptor beta chains presented below share a single source sample, sequenced in a study of Ad26.COV2.S vaccination and SARS-CoV-2 variants. Treatment of the sample: about 20 received Ad26.COV2.S at low or high dose, single or two shots; roughly five received placebo; per-sample allocation not given. Each sample was drawn 63 days after the first injection (of vaccine or placebo). TCRdb's table, derived via immunoSEQ multiplex PCR, lists solely in-frame clones and lacks some. This table has roughly 320,000 clones, 80% to 90% appearing once. The starting material was peripheral blood, obtained in a trial of Ad26.COV2.S vaccine versus placebo. These receptors were collected from a person aged 18-65 years who received the Ad26.COV2.S COVID-19 vaccine or a placebo.

CDR3 nucleotides: TGTGCCTGGAACTTTGGGGTTGGGTCGTCCTACGAGCAGTACTTC. It encodes CAWNFGVGSSYEQYF. V gene TRBV30 combines with J gene TRBJ2-7; no reliable D call. Trimming left V 4 bases short and J 1 base short, with 17 bases between. Looked up from germline, CDR1 is GTSNPN and CDR2 is SVGIG (reference sequence). The CDR3 totals 15 residues.

This clone was counted a few times. The chain carries TRBV19 and TRBJ1-5; 7 bases line up with TRBD1. With V trimmed by 2 bases and J by 2 bases, 12 bases remained unmatched. This CDR3 has 18 residues. The germline V gene encodes CDR1 LNHDA and CDR2 SQIVND (reference sequence). The CDR3 DNA follows: TGTGCCAGTAGTATATCTCGACAGGGAGGAGTTCGCAATCAGCCCCAGCATTTT. As protein: CASSISRQGGVRNQPQHF.

The gene calls are TRBV6-4 and TRBJ2-1; D uncertain. From germline, CDR1 is MRHNA and CDR2 SNTAGT. V lost 4 bases and J 8 bases, leaving 12 bases between the germline ends. This CDR3 spans 13 amino acids. Written as DNA, the CDR3 is TGTGCCAGCAGTGTCCGGGTAGGGTATGAGCAGTTCTTC. It encodes CASSVRVGYEQFF.

The chain joins TRBV2 to TRBJ2-3; tentatively, D is TRBD1 (6 bases). The germline CDR1 and CDR2 sequences are SNHLY and FYNNEI. CDR3 length: 14 residues. Trimming took 6 bases from V and 4 from J, leaving 14 bases between them. CDR3 sequence: CASRAGAGADTQYF. The CDR3, as DNA: TGTGCCAGCAGAGCAGGGGCCGGGGCAGATACGCAGTATTTT. The variable domain in full, with the rest retrieved from reference TRBV2 and TRBJ2-3, is EPEVTQTPSHQVTQMGQEVILRCVPISNHLYFYWYRQILGQKVEFLVSFYNNEISEKSEIFDDQFSVERPDGSNFTLKIRSTKLEDSAMYFCASRAGAGADTQYFGPGTRLTVL.

This CDR3 is CASSRRFANTGELFF. CDR3 DNA sequence: TGTGCCAGCAGCCGGCGGTTCGCGAACACCGGGGAGCTGTTTTTT. This chain links TRBV7-9 with TRBJ2-2; no definite D call. The V end was cut by 5 bases, the J end by 0 bases, with 10 bases between. In germline, CDR1 is SEHNR, CDR2 FQNEAQ (reference sequence). The CDR3 totals 15 residues. Full variable domain (missing parts from reference TRBV7-9 and TRBJ2-2): DTGVSQNPRHKITKRGQNVTFRCDPISEHNRLYWYRQTLGQGPEFLTYFQNEAQLEKSRLLSDRFSAERPKGSFSTLEIQRTEQGDSAMYLCASSRRFANTGELFFGEGSRLTVL.

The CDR3: CASSHPGQGGETQYF. The CDR3 region has the DNA TGCGCCAGCAGTCATCCGGGACAGGGAGGGGAGACCCAGTACTTC. The chain combines TRBV23-1 with TRBJ2-5, with TRBD1 matching over 9 bases. TRBV23-1 is filed as an ORF, its function uncertain. V was pared by 3 bases and J by 5 bases, with 7 bases of the junction left unmatched. This CDR3 contains 15 residues.

The chain recombines TRBV3-1 (or the pseudogene TRBV3-2) with TRBJ1-3; tentatively, D is TRBD1 (6 bases). The V gene's germline CDR1 is LGHDT and CDR2 YNNKEL (reference sequence). The CDR3 loop spans 14 amino acids. The V end was cut by 4 bases, the J end by 6 bases, with 13 bases between. CDR3 protein: CASSPPGAANTIYF. The CDR3 DNA reads as TGTGCCAGCAGCCCTCCAGGGGCGGCAAACACCATATATTTT.

The chain links TRBV20-1 to TRBJ2-7; D unclear. The germline V gene encodes CDR1 DFQATT and CDR2 SNEGSKA (reference sequence). The CDR3 extends over 11 amino acids. V shed 3 bases and J shed 3 bases, with 6 bases lying between them. CDR3 nucleotide sequence: TGCAGTGCTAGGTCCCGCTACGAGCAGTACTTC. Translation: CSARSRYEQYF.

The chain combines TRBV3-1 (or the pseudogene TRBV3-2) with TRBJ1-2; no clear D gene. Germline CDR1 reads LGHDT; CDR2 reads YNNKEL (reference sequence). The CDR3 consists of 14 residues. Trimming pared 0 bases from V and 4 bases from J, leaving 9 bases between. The CDR3 loop reads CASSQDARGYGYTF. DNA of the CDR3: TGTGCCAGCAGCCAAGACGCCCGGGGCTATGGCTACACCTTC.

This clone has just a few counts. The chain uses TRBV27 and TRBJ2-7; D might be TRBD2 (6 bases). CDR3 length: 16 amino acids. Germline CDR1 reads MNHEY; CDR2 reads SMNVEV (reference sequence). V was pared by 1 base and J by 2 bases, with 15 bases between. CDR3 DNA sequence: TGTGCCAGCAGTTTATATGGAGGGAACCCTGCCTACGAGCAGTACTTC. Translation gives CASSLYGGNPAYEQYF.

This clone has a handful of counts. The V and J genes are TRBV2 and TRBJ1-6, with 9 positions matching TRBD1. V was pared by 7 bases and J by 0 bases, with 4 bases of the junction left unmatched. The CDR3 totals 16 residues. Germline V gene data show CDR1 as SNHLY and CDR2 as FYNNEI. The CDR3 coding sequence is TGTGCCAGCACTGCGACAGGGGGCTCCTATAATTCACCCCTCCACTTT. Amino acid sequence: CASTATGGSYNSPLHF.

This chain uses TRBV6-4 with TRBJ1-1; D not resolved. V gave up 3 bases and J gave up 3 bases, with 11 bases separating them. Germline lookup yields CDR1 MRHNA and CDR2 SNTAGT. The CDR3 spans 14 residues. The CDR3 nucleotides read TGTGCCAGCAGTGAGTCCCCTAGGGACACTGAAGCTTTCTTT. It codes for CASSESPRDTEAFF.

V and J are TRBV7-9 and TRBJ2-3, with D unresolved. This CDR3 comprises 14 residues. Germline V gene data show CDR1 as SEHNR and CDR2 as FQNEAQ (reference sequence). Trimming stripped 1 base from V and 5 bases from J, with 10 bases between. CDR3 sequence: CASSLDGSRDTQYF. The CDR3 DNA reads TGTGCCAGCAGCTTAGATGGTAGCCGAGATACGCAGTATTTT.